Given below is one T cell receptor (beta chain) in context. Methods used by the authors: Amplification from reference gene primers served as the basis for estimated nucleated cell counts. Profiling relied on immunoSEQ multiplex PCR, and the TCRdb table lists in-frame clones only, not all of them. The V and J calls and clone size were taken over from that table, and D and trimming were inferred from the DNA. The table records 150,000 to 200,000 clones, roughly 94% of them present only once. This sample is part of a study of blood T cell repertoires in COVID-19. Trimming took off 1 base at V and 2 bases at J, with 9 bases between the two ends. Germline V gene lookup returns CDR1 LGHDT and CDR2 YNNKEL (reference sequence). The CDR3 consists of 14 residues. One Seattle source followed patients from active infection through their disease course.

Sequencing input: peripheral blood. This chain links TRBV3-1 (or the pseudogene TRBV3-2) with TRBJ2-7, with D uncertain. This TCR was recovered from a man aged 25-45 years with COVID-19, enrolled during active disease. The CDR3 protein is CASSQGSVPYEQYF. CDR3 bases: TGTGCCAGCAGCCAAGGATCGGTCCCCTACGAGCAGTACTTC.